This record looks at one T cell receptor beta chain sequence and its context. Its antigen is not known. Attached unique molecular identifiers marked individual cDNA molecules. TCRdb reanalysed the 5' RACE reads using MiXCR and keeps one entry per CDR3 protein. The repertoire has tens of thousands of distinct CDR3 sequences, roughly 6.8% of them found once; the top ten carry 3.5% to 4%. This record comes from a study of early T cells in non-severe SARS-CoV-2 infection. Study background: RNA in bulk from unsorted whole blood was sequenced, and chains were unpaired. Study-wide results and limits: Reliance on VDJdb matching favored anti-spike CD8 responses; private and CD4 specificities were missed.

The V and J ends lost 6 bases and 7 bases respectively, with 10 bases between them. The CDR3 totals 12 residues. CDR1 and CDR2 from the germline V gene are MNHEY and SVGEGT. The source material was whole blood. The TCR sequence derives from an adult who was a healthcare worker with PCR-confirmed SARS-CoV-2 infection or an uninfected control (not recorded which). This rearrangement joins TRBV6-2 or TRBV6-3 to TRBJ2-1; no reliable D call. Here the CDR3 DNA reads TGTGCCAGCAGCCACCAGTGGAATGAGCAGTTCTTC. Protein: CASSHQWNEQFF.